This T cell receptor beta chain was identified during a study of blood T cells in healthy people across ages. The study, taken as a whole, reports: Those diversity estimates obtained from one million T cells were thought to be underestimates.

This CDR3 comprises 16 residues. CDR1 is MNHEY and CDR2 is SMNVEV in the germline V gene (reference sequence). Trimming took off 6 bases at V and 0 bases at J, with 16 bases between the two ends. About this clonotype itself: The target antigen is unknown.

Through a sample-barcoded 5' primer and a J-beta primer mix, a second PCR was run for about 7 to 12 cycles. One entry per CDR3 protein, called by TCRdb with MiXCR from the 5' RACE reads. Of 1.5 million to 2 million distinct CDR3 sequences listed, around half are singletons. The sequenced sample consisted of blood. The V call is TRBV27, the J call TRBJ2-3; no definite D call. The receptor comes from a woman in her 40s in good health. CDR3 bases: TGTGCCAGCAGCCCTTTGGGTCTCTCTAGCACAGATACGCAGTATTTT. Translation gives CASSPLGLSSTDTQYF.